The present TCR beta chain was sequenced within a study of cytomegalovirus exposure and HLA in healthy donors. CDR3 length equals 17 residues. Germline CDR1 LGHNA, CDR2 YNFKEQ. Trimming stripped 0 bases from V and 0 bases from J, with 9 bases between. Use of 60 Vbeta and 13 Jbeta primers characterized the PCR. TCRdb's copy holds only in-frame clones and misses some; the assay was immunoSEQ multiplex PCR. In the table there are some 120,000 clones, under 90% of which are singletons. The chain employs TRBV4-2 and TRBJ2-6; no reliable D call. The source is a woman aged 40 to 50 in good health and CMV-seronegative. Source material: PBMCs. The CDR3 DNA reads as TGTGCCAGCAGCCAAGACAGGTCTATCTCTGGGGCCAACGTCCTGACTTTC. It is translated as CASSQDRSISGANVLTF.